Listed below are T cell receptor beta chains from one sample, sequenced in a study of T cell changes during pregnancy in multiple sclerosis. Using immunoSEQ multiplex PCR, the repertoire was profiled, and TCRdb retains in-frame clones only, with some absent. Of over 60,000 clones in the sample, roughly 91% were seen once. Sequencing used peripheral blood, obtained in the third trimester of pregnancy. All receptors derive from a female donor in good health, enrolled as a control in a pregnancy study. The CDR3 runs from the conserved cysteine through the conserved F or W. Each record gives: V gene, J gene, CDR3 protein.

TRBV5-1	TRBJ1-6	CASSLVTTPNSPLHF
TRBV18	TRBJ2-5	CASSPIPGGGETQYF
TRBV19	TRBJ1-4	CASSIELWREKLFF
TRBV7-9	TRBJ2-7	CASSLGVSGRSYEQYF
TRBV5-6	TRBJ1-4	CASSLGGLGTNEKLFF
TRBV6-5	TRBJ2-7	CASSPDRGRREQYF
TRBV19	TRBJ2-7	CATSLGGLEQYF
TRBV28	TRBJ2-1	CASSLGTPGDHNEQFF
TRBV18	TRBJ1-6	CASSGGFNNSPLHF
TRBV10-2	TRBJ2-1	CASTGPLAGGNEQFF
TRBV4-3	TRBJ2-3	CASSQDHKRGGTDTQYF
TRBV30	TRBJ1-1	CAWRTGPNTEAFF
TRBV27	TRBJ2-3	CASSFVDSGPADTQYF
TRBV5-1	TRBJ2-7	CASGDRGRTYEQYF
TRBV11-2	TRBJ1-5	CASSLGTGGVQGQPQHF
TRBV5-1	TRBJ2-7	CASSLVMDGIYEQYF
TRBV7-8	TRBJ2-1	CASSLAISYNEQFF
TRBV23-1	TRBJ1-5	CASSQSPGFSNQPQHF
TRBV4-1	TRBJ1-1	CASSHQTGENTEAFF
TRBV4-3	TRBJ2-7	CASSHPGQGYEQYF
TRBV27	TRBJ1-2	CASSPGQGYRGYTF
TRBV12-5	TRBJ2-2	CASGLTSGSITGELFF
TRBV6-1	TRBJ2-1	CASSEAGFSGSEQFF
TRBV19	TRBJ2-1	CASSIRGSSYNEQFF
TRBV7-9	TRBJ1-2	CASSLSTGYGYTF
TRBV9	TRBJ2-7	CASSPSLLANPYEQYF
TRBV5-5	TRBJ1-1	CASSLVTGVTEAFF
TRBV5-1	TRBJ1-2	CASSSDDLRGIGYTF
TRBV28	TRBJ1-5	CASREGTVNQPQHF
TRBV4-1	TRBJ1-3	CASSRGPGTGLSGNTIYF
TRBV27	TRBJ2-5	CASRIRDTRTQETQYF
TRBV7-2	TRBJ1-1	CASSSILQGADTEAFF
TRBV5-1	TRBJ2-3	CASSLSTSGGTDTQYF
TRBV7-9	TRBJ1-4	CASSKWTVATNEKLFF
TRBV27	TRBJ2-5	CASSPGTSAEETQYF
TRBV11-3	TRBJ1-1	CASSLEGGAEAFF
TRBV7-9	TRBJ2-7	CASAQQGNEQYF
TRBV7-6	TRBJ1-5	CASSVGQGGNQPQHF
TRBV5-1	TRBJ2-7	CASSRDRLYEQYF
TRBV4-3	TRBJ1-2	CASSQDRRSYGYTF
TRBV28	TRBJ2-1	CASSIDRGYEQFF
TRBV7-2	TRBJ2-7	CASSSGGSSYEQYF
TRBV6-5	TRBJ2-7	CIGDSNDYEQYF
TRBV12-5	TRBJ1-2	CASGLLPTGQGVRGYTF
TRBV7-9	TRBJ2-2	CASSPGSNTGELFF
TRBV5-1	TRBJ1-2	CASSADSFYGYTF
TRBV7-2	TRBJ1-4	CASTENRGNEKLFF
TRBV6-5	TRBJ1-1	CASSSGTGWTEAFF
TRBV15	TRBJ2-5	CATSRDSAMRLEETQYF
TRBV11-2	TRBJ2-7	CASSSDGLSSYEQYF
TRBV27	TRBJ1-2	CASSLAGRVGDYGYTF
TRBV11-2	TRBJ1-5	CASSLRGGQGGNQPQHF
TRBV5-1	TRBJ1-4	CASSLGRGTNEKLFF
TRBV5-1	TRBJ1-3	CASSPDLTRREPGNTIYF
TRBV6-5	TRBJ2-7	CASSYKDSSYEQYF
TRBV6-1	TRBJ1-1	CASCRKVVCAEAFF
TRBV7-2	TRBJ1-5	CASSLNRDSQPQHF
TRBV5-1	TRBJ1-4	CASSLERNEKLFF